This entry concerns a single T cell receptor (beta chain). The sample originates from a study of CD8 T cells in Susac syndrome. CD8+ and CD4+ blood T cells underwent TCR beta sequencing. Those who served as multiple sclerosis controls were treatment-naive patients with stable or active relapsing-remitting disease. The TEMRA cells underwent FACS enrichment, while the CD8+ and CD4+ T cells underwent negative isolation. Random hexamers primed reverse transcription of about 0.5 to 1 ug RNA. The method of amplification for TCR beta CDR3 was immunoSEQ multiplex PCR, covering 54 Vbeta and 13 Jbeta. Each CDR3 protein is one row after TCRdb ran MiXCR on the immunoSEQ multiplex PCR reads. The profile shows under 200,000 distinct CDR3 sequences, about 95% of them singletons. Germline loops: CDR1 SGHRS, CDR2 YFSETQ. The CDR3 has 13 amino acids. Trimming pared 1 base from V and 3 bases from J, leaving 5 bases between.

Sequencing input: CD8+ T cells from PBMCs. The receptor's source is a human donor with multiple sclerosis. The chain combines TRBV5-1 with TRBJ1-5, with D unresolved. The CDR3 spells CASSLSHNQPQHF. CDR3 sequence (DNA): TGCGCCAGCAGCTTGTCGCACAATCAGCCCCAGCATTTT.